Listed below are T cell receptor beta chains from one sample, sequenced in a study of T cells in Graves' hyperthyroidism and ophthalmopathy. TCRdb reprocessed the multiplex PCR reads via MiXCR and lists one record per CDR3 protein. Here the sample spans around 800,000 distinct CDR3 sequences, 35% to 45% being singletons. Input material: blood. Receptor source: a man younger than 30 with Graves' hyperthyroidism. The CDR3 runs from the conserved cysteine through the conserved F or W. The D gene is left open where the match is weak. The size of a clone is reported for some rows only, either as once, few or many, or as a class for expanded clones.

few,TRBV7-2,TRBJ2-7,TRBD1,CASNPGDRVSPEQYF,TGTGCCAGCAACCCAGGAGACAGGGTATCCCCCGAGCAGTACTTC
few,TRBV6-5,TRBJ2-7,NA,CASSPVSSSYEQYF,TGTGCCAGCAGCCCGGTTAGCAGTTCCTACGAGCAGTACTTC
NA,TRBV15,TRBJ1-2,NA,CATSRDRGDGGYTF,TGTGCCACCAGCAGAGATCGAGGGGACGGCGGCTACACCTTC
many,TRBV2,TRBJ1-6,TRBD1,CASMRDRAGTYNSPLHF,TGTGCCAGCATGCGGGACAGGGCAGGGACCTATAATTCACCCCTCCACTTT
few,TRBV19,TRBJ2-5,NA,CASMDGGVQETQYF,TGTGCCAGTATGGACGGAGGGGTCCAAGAGACCCAGTACTTC
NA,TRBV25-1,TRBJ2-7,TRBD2,CASSLDSGGEQCF,TGTGCCAGCAGTCTGGACTCGGGGGGAGAGCAGTGCTTC
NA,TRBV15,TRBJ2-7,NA,CATSRDEDGKGGQYF,TGTGCCACCAGCAGAGATGAGGACGGCAAAGGCGGGCAGTACTTC
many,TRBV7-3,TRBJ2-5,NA,CASQSRVAQETQYF,TGTGCCAGCCAAAGCCGGGTGGCACAAGAGACCCAGTACTTC
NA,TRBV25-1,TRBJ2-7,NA,CAGSPWGDEQYF,TGTGCCGGCAGTCCCTGGGGCGACGAGCAGTACTTC
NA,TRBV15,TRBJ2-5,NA,CATSRDPTSKETQYF,TGTGCCACCAGCAGAGACCCGACTAGTAAAGAGACCCAGTACTTC
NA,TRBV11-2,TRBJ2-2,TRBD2,CASSPQSGRISGGELFF,TGTGCCAGCAGCCCCCAGAGCGGGAGAATCAGTGGCGGGGAGCTGTTTTTT
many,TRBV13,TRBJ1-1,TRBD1,CASSSDREGTEAFF,TGTGCCAGCAGCTCGGACAGGGAGGGAACTGAAGCTTTCTTT
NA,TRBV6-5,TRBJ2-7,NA,CASSYGVNSYEQYF,TGTGCCAGCAGTTACGGCGTAAACTCCTACGAGCAGTACTTC
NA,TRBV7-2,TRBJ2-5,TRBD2,CASSWGGLAGVGETQYF,TGTGCCAGCAGCTGGGGGGGACTAGCGGGAGTCGGCGAGACCCAGTACTTC
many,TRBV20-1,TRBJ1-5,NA,CSASPGWYSNQPQHF,TGCAGTGCTAGTCCAGGGTGGTATAGCAATCAGCCCCAGCATTTT
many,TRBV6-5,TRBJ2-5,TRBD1,CASRPIDRAETQYF,TGTGCCAGCAGACCAATCGACAGGGCGGAGACCCAGTACTTC
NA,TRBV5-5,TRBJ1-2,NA,CASRKGPPNYGYTF,TGTGCCAGCAGGAAGGGGCCGCCTAACTATGGCTACACCTTC
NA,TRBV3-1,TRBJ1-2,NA,CASSQGESDYTF,TGTGCCAGCAGCCAAGGGGAGTCGGACTACACCTTC